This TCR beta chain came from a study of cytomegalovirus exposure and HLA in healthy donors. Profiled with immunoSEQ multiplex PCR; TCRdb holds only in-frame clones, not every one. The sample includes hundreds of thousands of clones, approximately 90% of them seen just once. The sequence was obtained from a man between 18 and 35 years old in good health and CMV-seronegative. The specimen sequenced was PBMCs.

CDR3 in DNA: TGTGCCAGCTCACGTAGCGGGCCTCCCTACGAGCAGTACTTC. Translated, it gives CASSRSGPPYEQYF. The chain has TRBV18 and TRBJ2-7, with 7 bases that match TRBD2. In germline, CDR1 is KGHSH, CDR2 LQKENI. The CDR3 is 14 residues long. The trim removed 4 bases at V and 2 bases at J, leaving 5 bases unmatched.